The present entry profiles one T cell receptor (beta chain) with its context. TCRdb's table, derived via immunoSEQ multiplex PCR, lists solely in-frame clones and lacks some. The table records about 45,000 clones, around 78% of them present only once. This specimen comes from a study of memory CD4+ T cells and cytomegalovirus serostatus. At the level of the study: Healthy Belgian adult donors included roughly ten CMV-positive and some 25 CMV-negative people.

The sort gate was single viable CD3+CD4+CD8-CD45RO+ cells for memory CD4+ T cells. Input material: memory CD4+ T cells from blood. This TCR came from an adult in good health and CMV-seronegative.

The CDR3 loop is CASSLDRGSYNEQFF. DNA for the CDR3: TGTGCCAGCAGCCTGGACAGGGGATCCTACAATGAGCAGTTCTTC. The rearrangement uses TRBV5-4 and TRBJ2-1; TRBD1 matches 9 bases. Trimming removed 4 bases from V and 1 base from J; junction bases left unmatched: 3. Per germline, CDR1 SGHNT and CDR2 YYREEE (reference sequence). This CDR3 spans 15 amino acids.